This paragraph reports one TCR beta chain. Its target is not known. Per germline, CDR1 LGHDT and CDR2 YNNKEL (reference sequence). The CDR3 runs to 15 residues. V dropped 2 bases and J dropped 5; count of bases not matched to a gene: 6. Tagging with unique molecular identifiers was a feature of the TCR beta cDNA libraries. TCRdb fed the PCR reads into MiXCR, producing one record per CDR3 protein. Of 800,000 to 950,000 distinct CDR3 sequences in the sample, under 70% were seen once. This sample is part of a study of post-analysis software for immune sequencing data. Study conclusions and caveats: Patients carried 4 or 5 TRBV segments more frequently than controls did, and TRBV5-6, TRBV5-1 and TRBV20-1 were among them.

The chain employs TRBV3-1 and TRBJ2-5; 9 bases fit TRBD2. This receptor was taken from a girl aged 5-17 years with multiple sclerosis. Sample: blood. The CDR3 loop reads CASSQRGTSGETQYF. The CDR3 DNA is TGTGCCAGCAGCCAAAGGGGCACTAGCGGGGAGACCCAGTACTTC.